The T cell receptor (beta chain) under discussion was sequenced for a study of blood T cell repertoires in COVID-19 (dated by TCRdb to 2018 to 2020). Concerning the study at large: Samples covering the acute and convalescent phases of COVID-19 were provided by collaborators in the United States, Italy and Spain. The sample metadata nearly always contained a de-identified subject ID, COVID-19 status, age in years and sex. A freely available public database, intended as a resource for researchers studying the immune response to SARS-CoV-2, is where the repertoires were released. Samples came from the ongoing ImmuneRACE study (first 160 participants) plus 1,254 subjects from 6 global collaborators. Where available, HLA class I and class II types were obtained from metadata supplied by the sample provider rather than from assay-based typing. The prospective study material was composed of cDNA or gDNA derived from T cells, B-cell-depleted T cells, or PBMCs. Subjects who had been exposed to COVID-19, were actively infected with it, or had recovered from it provided the deeply sampled blood TCRbeta repertoires that made up the dataset. Overall study results and their limits: The quantity of clinical and demographic metadata differed by source and by participant and was supplied without curation.

Taken from the germline V gene, the CDR1 and CDR2 loops are SNHLY and FYNNEI. The CDR3 contains 21 residues, cysteine and phenylalanine counted. Of the read, only the CDR3 DNA is kept; its 63 bases are in frame from base 1. V is pared back by 6 bases and J by 0 bases, with 27 bases lying between the germline termini. One collaborating source in Seattle enrolled patients during active infection and followed them longitudinally through the course of disease. Collaborating institutions collected whole blood in K2EDTA tubes following their own protocols. For TCRbeta analysis, collaborators shipped samples as frozen whole blood, isolated PBMCs, or DNA extracted from either of those sample types. The immunoSEQ Assay, a bias-controlled multiplex PCR, was used to amplify TCRbeta CDR3 regions from genomic DNA. Per the authors' processing: The number of nucleated cells in each sample was estimated from the amplification of reference gene primers within the assay. To quantify the absolute abundance of each unique TCRbeta CDR3 rearrangement, sequence reads were collapsed and filtered. For each sample, productive Simpson clonality was calculated by taking the square root of Simpson's diversity index across productive rearrangements. The table was pulled from immuneACCESS by TCRdb, which kept in-frame rearrangements only. Such tables lose some clones; where checked, under half of the loss comes from unresolved V genes, and the rest has no known cause. For V, J and clone size, that table is used; D and trimming come from the DNA. The sample yields around 160,000 clones; approximately 87% were counted once. The ten largest clones represent about a tenth of the sample.

On this clone: It lacks a known antigen. The sample holds no much larger clone one base away, and base qualities are not on file.

The receptor was derived from a woman aged 70-85 years with COVID-19, enrolled during active disease. The specimen sequenced was peripheral blood. In this chain, TRBV2 is recombined with TRBJ2-6, with a weak D call of TRBD1 (5 bases match). The CDR3 reads CASRARTNPGGVLSGANVLTF. The nucleotides are TGTGCCAGCAGGGCTCGGACAAATCCAGGTGGCGTGCTCTCTGGGGCCAACGTCCTGACTTTC. Outside the CDR3, residues come from the reference TRBV2 and TRBJ2-6 proteins, so the full variable domain is: EPEVTQTPSHQVTQMGQEVILRCVPISNHLYFYWYRQILGQKVEFLVSFYNNEISEKSEIFDDQFSVERPDGSNFTLKIRSTKLEDSAMYFCASRARTNPGGVLSGANVLTFGAGSRLTVL.